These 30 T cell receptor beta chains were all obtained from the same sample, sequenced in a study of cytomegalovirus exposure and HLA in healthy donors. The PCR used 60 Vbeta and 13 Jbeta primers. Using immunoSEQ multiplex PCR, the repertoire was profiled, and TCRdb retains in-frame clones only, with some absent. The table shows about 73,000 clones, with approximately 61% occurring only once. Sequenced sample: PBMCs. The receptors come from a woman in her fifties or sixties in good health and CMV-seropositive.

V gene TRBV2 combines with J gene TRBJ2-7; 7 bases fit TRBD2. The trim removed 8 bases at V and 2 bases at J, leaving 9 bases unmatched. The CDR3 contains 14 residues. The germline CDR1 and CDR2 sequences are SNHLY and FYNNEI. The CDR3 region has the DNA TGTGCCAGCGGGGAGGGAACGTTAGCCTACGAGCAGTACGTC. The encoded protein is CASGEGTLAYEQYV.

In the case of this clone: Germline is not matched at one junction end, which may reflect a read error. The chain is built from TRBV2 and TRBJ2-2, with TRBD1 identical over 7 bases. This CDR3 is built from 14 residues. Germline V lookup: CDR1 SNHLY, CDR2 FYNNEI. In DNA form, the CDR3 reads TGTGCCAGCAGAGCGACAGGGAACGCCGGGGAGCTGTTTTTT. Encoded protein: CASRATGNAGELFF.

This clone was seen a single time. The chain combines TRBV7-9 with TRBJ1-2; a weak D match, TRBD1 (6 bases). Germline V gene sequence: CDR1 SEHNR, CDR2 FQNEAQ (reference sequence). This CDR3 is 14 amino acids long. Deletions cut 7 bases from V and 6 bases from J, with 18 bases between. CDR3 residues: CASKSKGTPDGYTF. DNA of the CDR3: TGTGCCAGCAAATCGAAGGGGACACCTGATGGCTACACCTTC.

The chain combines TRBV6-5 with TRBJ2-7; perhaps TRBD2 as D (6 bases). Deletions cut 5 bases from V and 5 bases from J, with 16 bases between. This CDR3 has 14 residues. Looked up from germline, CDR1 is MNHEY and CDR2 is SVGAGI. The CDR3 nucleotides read TGTGCCAGCAGTGAAATGGCTTGGGGGGACGAGCAGTACTTC. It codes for CASSEMAWGDEQYF.

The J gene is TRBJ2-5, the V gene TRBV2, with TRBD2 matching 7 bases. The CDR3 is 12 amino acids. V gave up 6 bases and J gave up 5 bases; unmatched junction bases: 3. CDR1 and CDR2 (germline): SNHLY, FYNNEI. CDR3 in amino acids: CASRMGGETQYF. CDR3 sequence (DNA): TGTGCCAGCAGGATGGGGGGGGAGACCCAGTACTTC.

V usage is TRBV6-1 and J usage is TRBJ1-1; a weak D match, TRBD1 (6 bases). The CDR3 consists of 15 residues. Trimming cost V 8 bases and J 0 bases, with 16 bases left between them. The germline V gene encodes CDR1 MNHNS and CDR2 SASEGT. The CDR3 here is CASGRTALMNTEAFF. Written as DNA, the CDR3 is TGTGCCAGCGGCCGGACAGCGCTCATGAACACTGAAGCTTTCTTT.

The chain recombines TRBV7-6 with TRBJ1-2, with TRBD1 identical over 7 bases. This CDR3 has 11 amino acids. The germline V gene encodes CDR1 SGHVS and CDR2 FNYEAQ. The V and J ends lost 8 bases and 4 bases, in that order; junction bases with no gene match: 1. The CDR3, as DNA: TGTGCCAGCCGACAGGGCTATGGCTACACCTTC. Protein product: CASRQGYGYTF.

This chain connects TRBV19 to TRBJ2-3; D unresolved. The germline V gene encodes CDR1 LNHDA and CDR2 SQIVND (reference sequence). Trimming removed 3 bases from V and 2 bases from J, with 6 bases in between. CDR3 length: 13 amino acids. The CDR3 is CASSISYTDTQYF. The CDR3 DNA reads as TGTGCCAGTAGTATCAGTTACACAGATACGCAGTATTTT.

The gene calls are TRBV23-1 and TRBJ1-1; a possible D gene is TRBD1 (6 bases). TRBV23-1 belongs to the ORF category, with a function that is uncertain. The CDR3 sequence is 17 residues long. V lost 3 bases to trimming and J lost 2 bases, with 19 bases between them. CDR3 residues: CASSHYTGFPRNTEAFF. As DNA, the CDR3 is TGCGCCAGCAGTCATTACACAGGGTTTCCTCGTAACACTGAAGCTTTCTTT.

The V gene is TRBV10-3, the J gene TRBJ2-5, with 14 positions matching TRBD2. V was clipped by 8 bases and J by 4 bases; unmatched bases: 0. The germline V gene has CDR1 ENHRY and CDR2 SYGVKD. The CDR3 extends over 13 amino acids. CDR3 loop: CAIGLAGGETQYF. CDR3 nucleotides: TGTGCCATCGGACTAGCGGGGGGAGAGACCCAGTACTTC.

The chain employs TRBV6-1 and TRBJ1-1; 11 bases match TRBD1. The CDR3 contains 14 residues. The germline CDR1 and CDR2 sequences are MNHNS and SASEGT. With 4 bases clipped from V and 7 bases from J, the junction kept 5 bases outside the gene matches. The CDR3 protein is CASSVGTGGYEAFF. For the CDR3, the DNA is TGTGCCAGCAGTGTCGGGACAGGGGGATATGAAGCTTTCTTT.

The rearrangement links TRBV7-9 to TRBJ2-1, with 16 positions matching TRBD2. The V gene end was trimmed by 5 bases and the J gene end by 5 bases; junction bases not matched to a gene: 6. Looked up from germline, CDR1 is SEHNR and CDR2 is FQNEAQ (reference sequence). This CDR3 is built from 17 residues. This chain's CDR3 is CASSLGLAGGTHNEQFF. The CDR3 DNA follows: TGTGCCAGCAGCCTGGGACTAGCGGGGGGGACGCACAATGAGCAGTTCTTC.

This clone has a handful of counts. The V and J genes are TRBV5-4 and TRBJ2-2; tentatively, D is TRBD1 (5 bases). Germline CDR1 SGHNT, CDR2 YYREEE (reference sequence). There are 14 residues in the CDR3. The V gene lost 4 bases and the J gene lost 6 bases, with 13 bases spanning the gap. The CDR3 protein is CASSLKGPAGELFF. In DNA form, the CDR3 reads TGTGCCAGCAGCCTGAAGGGGCCAGCCGGGGAGCTGTTTTTT.

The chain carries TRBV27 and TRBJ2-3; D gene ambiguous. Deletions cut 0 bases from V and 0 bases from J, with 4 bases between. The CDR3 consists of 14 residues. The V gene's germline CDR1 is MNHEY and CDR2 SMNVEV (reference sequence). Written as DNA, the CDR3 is TGTGCCAGCAGTTTATCGTCGAGCACAGATACGCAGTATTTT. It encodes CASSLSSSTDTQYF.

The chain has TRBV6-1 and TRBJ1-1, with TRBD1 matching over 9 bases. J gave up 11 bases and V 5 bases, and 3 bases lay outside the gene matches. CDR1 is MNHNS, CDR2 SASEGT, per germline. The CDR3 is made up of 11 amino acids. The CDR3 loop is CASSRDRAAFF. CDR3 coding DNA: TGTGCCAGCAGTCGGGACAGGGCGGCTTTCTTT.

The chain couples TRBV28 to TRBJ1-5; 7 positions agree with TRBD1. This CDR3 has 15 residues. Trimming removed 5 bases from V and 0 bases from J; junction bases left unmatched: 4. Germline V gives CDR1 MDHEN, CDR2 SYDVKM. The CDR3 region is CASSERQGSNQPQHF. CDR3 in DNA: TGTGCCAGCAGTGAGAGACAGGGTAGCAATCAGCCCCAGCATTTT.

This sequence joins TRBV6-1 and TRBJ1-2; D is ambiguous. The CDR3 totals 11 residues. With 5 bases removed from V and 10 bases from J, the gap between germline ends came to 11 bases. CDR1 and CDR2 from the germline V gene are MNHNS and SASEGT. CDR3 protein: CASSYIGVYTF. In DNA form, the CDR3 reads TGTGCCAGCAGTTACATCGGGGTCTACACCTTC.

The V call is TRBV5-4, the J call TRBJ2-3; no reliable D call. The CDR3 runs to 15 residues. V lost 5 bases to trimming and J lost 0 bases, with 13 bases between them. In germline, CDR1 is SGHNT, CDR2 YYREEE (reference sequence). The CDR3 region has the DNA TGTGCCAGCAGTGTCGCGGCTGACAGCACAGATACGCAGTATTTT. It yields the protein CASSVAADSTDTQYF.

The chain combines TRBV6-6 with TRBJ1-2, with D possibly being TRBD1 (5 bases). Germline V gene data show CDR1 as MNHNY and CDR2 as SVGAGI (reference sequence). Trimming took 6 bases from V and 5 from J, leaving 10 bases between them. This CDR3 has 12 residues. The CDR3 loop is CASSDSNYGYTF. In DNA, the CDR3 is TGTGCCAGCAGCGACAGCAATTATGGCTACACCTTC.

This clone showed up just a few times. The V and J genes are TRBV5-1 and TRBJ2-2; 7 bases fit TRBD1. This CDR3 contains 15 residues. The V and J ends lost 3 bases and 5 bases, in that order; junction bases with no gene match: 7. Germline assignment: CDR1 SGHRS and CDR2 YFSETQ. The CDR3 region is CASSSGQLGTGELFF. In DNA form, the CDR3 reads TGCGCCAGCAGCTCGGGACAGTTAGGTACCGGGGAGCTGTTTTTT.

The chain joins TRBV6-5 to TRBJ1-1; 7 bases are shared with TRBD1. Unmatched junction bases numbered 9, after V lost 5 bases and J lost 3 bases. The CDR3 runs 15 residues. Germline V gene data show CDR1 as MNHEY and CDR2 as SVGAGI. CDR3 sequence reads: CASSKGGWRDTEAFF. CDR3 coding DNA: TGTGCCAGCAGTAAAGGGGGCTGGCGGGACACTGAAGCTTTCTTT.

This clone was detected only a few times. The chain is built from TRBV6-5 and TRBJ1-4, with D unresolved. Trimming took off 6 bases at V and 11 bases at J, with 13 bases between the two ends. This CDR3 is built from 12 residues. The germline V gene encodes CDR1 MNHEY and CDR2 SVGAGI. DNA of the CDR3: TGTGCCAGCAGGGATGGGAGGTACAAACTGTTTTTT. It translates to CASRDGRYKLFF.

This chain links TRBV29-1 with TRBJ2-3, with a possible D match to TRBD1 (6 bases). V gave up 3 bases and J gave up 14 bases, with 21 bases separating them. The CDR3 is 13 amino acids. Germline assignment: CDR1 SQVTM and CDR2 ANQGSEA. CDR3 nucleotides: TGCAGCGTTGAGTCTAGTGCACAGGGACCCCGGTATTTT. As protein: CSVESSAQGPRYF.

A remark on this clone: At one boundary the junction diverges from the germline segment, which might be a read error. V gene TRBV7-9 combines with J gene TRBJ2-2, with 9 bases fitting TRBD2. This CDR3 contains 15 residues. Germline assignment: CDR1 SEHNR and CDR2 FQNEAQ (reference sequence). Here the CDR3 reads CSSSLLAGAAGELFF. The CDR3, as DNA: TGTTCCAGCAGCTTATTAGCGGGGGCCGCCGGGGAGCTGTTTTTT. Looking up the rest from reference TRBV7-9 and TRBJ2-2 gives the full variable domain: DTGVSQNPRHKITKRGQNVTFRCDPISEHNRLYWYRQTLGQGPEFLTYFQNEAQLEKSRLLSDRFSAERPKGSFSTLEIQRTEQGDSAMYLCSSSLLAGAAGELFFGEGSRLTVL.

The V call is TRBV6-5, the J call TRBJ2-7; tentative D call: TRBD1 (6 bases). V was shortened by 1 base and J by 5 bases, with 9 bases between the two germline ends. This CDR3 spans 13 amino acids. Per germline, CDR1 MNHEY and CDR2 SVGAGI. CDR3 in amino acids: CASSYFRTDEQYF. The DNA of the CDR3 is TGTGCCAGCAGTTACTTCAGGACAGACGAGCAGTACTTC.

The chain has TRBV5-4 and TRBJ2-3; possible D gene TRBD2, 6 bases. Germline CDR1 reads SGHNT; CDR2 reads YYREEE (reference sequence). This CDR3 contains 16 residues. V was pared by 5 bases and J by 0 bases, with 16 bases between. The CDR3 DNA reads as TGTGCCAGCAGTCGGTGGCGGGGAGAGAGCACAGATACGCAGTATTTT. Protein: CASSRWRGESTDTQYF. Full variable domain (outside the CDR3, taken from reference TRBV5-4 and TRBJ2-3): ETGVTQSPTHLIKTRGQQVTLRCSSQSGHNTVSWYQQALGQGPQFIFQYYREEENGRGNFPPRFSGLQFPNYSSELNVNALELDDSALYLCASSRWRGESTDTQYFGPGTRLTVL.

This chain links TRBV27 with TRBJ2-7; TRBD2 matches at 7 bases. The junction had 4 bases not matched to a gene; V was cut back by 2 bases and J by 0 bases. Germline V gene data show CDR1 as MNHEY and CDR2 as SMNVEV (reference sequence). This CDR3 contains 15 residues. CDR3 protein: CASSLTGEGSYEQYF. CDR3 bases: TGTGCCAGCAGTTTAACGGGGGAGGGCTCCTACGAGCAGTACTTC.

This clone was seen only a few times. The CDR3 DNA sequence: TGTGCCAGCAGTGAAGCGCTAGTTGATGAAAAACTGTTTTTT. Amino acids: CASSEALVDEKLFF. This chain connects TRBV2 to TRBJ1-4; D ambiguous. The V end was cut by 0 bases, the J end by 6 bases, with 8 bases between. CDR3 size: 14 residues. Germline-derived CDR1 and CDR2 are SNHLY and FYNNEI.

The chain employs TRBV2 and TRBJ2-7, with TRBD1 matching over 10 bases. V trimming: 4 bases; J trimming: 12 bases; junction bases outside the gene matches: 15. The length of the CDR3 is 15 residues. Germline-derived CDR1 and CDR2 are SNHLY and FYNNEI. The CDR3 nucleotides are TGTGCCAGCAGTGGAGACGACAGGGGGCTCTTACCTGGGTACGTC. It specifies CASSGDDRGLLPGYV.

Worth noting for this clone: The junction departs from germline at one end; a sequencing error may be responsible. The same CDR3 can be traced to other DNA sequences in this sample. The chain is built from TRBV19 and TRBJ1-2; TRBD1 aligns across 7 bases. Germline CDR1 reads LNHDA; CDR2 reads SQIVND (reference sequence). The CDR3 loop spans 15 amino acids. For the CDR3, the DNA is TGCGCCTTCTCCGCAAGACAGGGAAAAATCTATGGCTACACCTTC. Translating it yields CAFSARQGKIYGYTF.